This entry is about one TCR beta chain. Its cognate antigen is unknown. The data stem from a study of radiotherapy plus CTLA-4 blockade in lung cancer. In the study overall: Objective responses emerged in around 19% of patients, and around 30% attained disease control. Study results and caveats: Radiotherapy with ipilimumab was followed by blood expansion of tumor-derived clones. How blood T cell clones changed early, along with interferon-beta, reportedly forecast response best.

Lung cancer patients with chemo-refractory metastatic non-small-cell disease were given focal radiation plus CTLA-4 blockade with ipilimumab. Only in-frame clones appear in the TCRdb table, and some are missing; sequencing was by immunoSEQ multiplex PCR. The repertoire includes approximately 50,000 clones, 73% of them detected once, and 3% to 4% sits in the top ten. The CDR3 is made up of 14 amino acids. Germline values: CDR1 MNHEY, CDR2 SMNVEV (reference sequence). Trimming removed 6 bases at V and 4 bases at J, with 16 bases between. The gene calls are TRBV27 and TRBJ2-7; possibly TRBD2 for D (6 bases). The specimen comprised peripheral blood, sampled from a patient treated with radiotherapy plus ipilimumab. This sequence originates from a human donor with non-small cell lung cancer who had a complete response to radiotherapy plus ipilimumab. The CDR3 DNA is TGTGCCAGCAGGAAAGACCCCGGGGGATACGAGCAGTACTTC. It encodes CASRKDPGGYEQYF.